In this sample, the clone carrying this T cell receptor beta chain turned up many times. As yet, its antigen is unknown. This sample is part of a study of T cell repertoires in cytomegalovirus infection. Study observations and caveats: Cumulative public TCR beta family frequency identified CMV carriers with the relevant HLA.

Germline trimming cut 6 bases from V and 2 bases from J; bases unmatched to any gene: 6. Germline CDR1 reads DFQATT; CDR2 reads SNEGSKA (reference sequence). The CDR3 is 14 residues long. Via MiXCR, TCRdb re-called the reads, giving one row per CDR3 protein. The repertoire has hundreds of thousands of distinct CDR3 sequences, roughly a sixth of them found once; the top ten carry about 12%. The sequenced material came from PBMCs. This clonotype originated in a human donor in good health (CMV status not recorded). Some clones in this sample may be carry-over from other donors' samples. V usage is TRBV20-1 and J usage is TRBJ2-1; 8 positions agree with TRBD2. The CDR3 nucleotides read TGCAGTGCCGCGCGGGGGGCCGCCTACAATGAGCAGTTCTTC. Encoded protein: CSAARGAAYNEQFF.